This paragraph covers one TCR beta chain sequence. Its antigen is still unknown. The record has no base qualities; no much larger clone is one base away. The library was prepared using PCR. DNA from cultured CD4+ T cells underwent TCR sequencing with the Oncomine TCR Beta short-read assay at the Johns Hopkins FTIC core. The QIAamp micro DNA kit was used to extract genomic DNA from the cultured CD4+ T cells. Oncomine TCR Beta libraries made from cultured CD4+ T cells were pooled using unique dual indexes and sequenced on an Illumina iSeq 100. The authors' analysis ran thus. Non-productive sequences were removed, and CDR3s that did not start with C, did not end with F or W, or were shorter than 7 amino acids were discarded. The MANAFEST web application identified antigen-specific clonotypes by comparing peptide-stimulated wells against reference wells and other culture wells. To be called positive, a clone needed an FDR below 0.05, an odds ratio above 5, and a productive frequency above 0.1% in at least two of three replicate wells. Clonotypes that were significantly expanded in both SARS-CoV-2 spike wells and at least one common cold coronavirus spike condition were defined as cross-reactive. CDR3 homology was assessed with Levenshtein distances (stringdist) and unrooted phylogenetic trees (ape) in R version 3.6.1. TCRdb reanalyzed the raw reads on its own, using fastp at Q25 for trimming and MiXCR for clone calling, and kept in-frame beta chains. Here each entry gathers all rows of one CDR3 protein and keeps the most common genes and DNA. Here the V and J calls rest on TCRdb's processing, not on the authors' analysis. The sample table holds more than 10,000 distinct CDR3 sequences, of which about two fifths were seen once. 10% to 15% of the sample goes to the ten largest clones.

Including the terminal cysteine and phenylalanine, the CDR3 comprises 14 residues. Only CDR3 DNA remains: 42 bases, in frame from the first base. The germline V gene gives CDR1 as SGHTA and CDR2 as FQGNSA. Trimming accounts for 5 bases at V and 3 bases at J, while the number of junction bases matched to no gene is 6. These data come from a study of vaccination and CD4 T cells after COVID-19 (dated by TCRdb to 2022 to 2024). As for the study more broadly: Convalescent patients had a positive SARS-CoV-2 result on nasal swab PCR, and of these patients, fewer than ten had mild disease and one had severe disease. In control cultures, a CEFX viral epitope pool was used as positive control, an HIV-1 Nef peptide pool was used as negative control, or no peptide was added. In over 8 COVID-19 convalescent patients and a handful of infection-naive healthy vaccine recipients, researchers compared the spike-specific CD4+ TCR repertoire from before mRNA vaccination with the repertoire from after. Each participant got two doses of either the Pfizer-BioNTech BNT162b2 vaccine (n=8) or the Moderna mRNA-1273 vaccine (n=2). Post-COVID blood samples were collected from convalescent patients a median of roughly 100 days after diagnosis, with a range of about 35 to 161 days. Post-vaccine blood samples were taken a median of about 70 days after the second vaccine dose, with a range of 14 to 241 days. Overlapping spike peptide pools from SARS-CoV-2 and from the common cold coronaviruses HCoV-NL63, HCoV-OC43 and HCoV-229E were used as culture stimuli. Six males and four females were included in the convalescent cohort, with two Hispanic individuals, seven Caucasians, two Asians and one multiracial person represented.

In the paper's terms, the treatment or condition label means: roughly 11-day PBMC culture with coronavirus spike peptide pools or control peptides (ViraFEST assay). The study used the ViraFEST assay, which expanded antigen-specific T cells with peptide pools and then identified expanded clonotypes by TCR sequencing. Positive SARS-CoV-2 PCR tests in the convalescent patients dated from March to December 2020, before Alpha, Beta and Delta variants emerged in the United States. Each well held about 2.2 million PBMCs cultured in IMDM containing roughly 5% human AB serum and approximately 9.8 IU/ml IL-2, with around 9.7 ug/ml peptide pools added. Half of the culture medium was replaced with fresh IL-2-containing medium on days 3 and 7. After ten to eleven days of culture, CD4+ T cells were isolated by negative selection using the EasySep CD4+ T cell isolation kit. Ficoll-Paque Plus gradient centrifugation was used to isolate PBMCs from whole blood, and the isolated PBMCs were then either used fresh or cryopreserved at -140C. Each culture condition was generally run in triplicate wells.

Overall results and qualifications from the work: Of the vaccine-specific clones in convalescent patients, 304 of 307, or nearly all, reacted only to SARS-CoV-2 spike and did not cross-react with common cold coronaviruses. An increase in the median number of SARS-CoV-2-reactive clonotypes from more than 20 after infection to some 38 after vaccination was observed, but the change was not found to be significant. In convalescent patients, a median about 84% of post-vaccine SARS-CoV-2-reactive clones were detected only after vaccination, and vaccine-specific priming was suggested by this finding. Relatively few convalescent patients were included in the study, and early timepoints after natural infection were not analyzed.

The clonotype originates from a human donor who had recovered from COVID-19. The chain uses TRBV7-2 and TRBJ2-7, and TRBD2 matches 8 of the central bases. Sequenced input: CD4+ T cells from blood, cultured in vitro. CDR3 reads: CASSAAGDLYEQYF. The sequenced DNA: TGTGCCAGCAGCGCAGCGGGAGACCTCTACGAGCAGTACTTC.